These 9 T cell receptor beta chains were all obtained from the same sample, sequenced in a study of T-cell memory formation after mild COVID-19. TCRdb processed the 5' RACE reads anew with MiXCR; each CDR3 protein has one entry. The sample yields 350,000 to 550,000 distinct CDR3 sequences, 15% to 20% seen once. The specimen was PBMCs or a T cell subset sorted from them (not recorded which). These receptor sequences come from a man younger than 35 who had mild COVID-19 (a few samples of this study predate the infection). Cell type and time point are not known.

This clonotype occurred a few times. V and J are TRBV7-3 and TRBJ2-2, with TRBD1 identical over 9 bases. Trimming removed 5 bases from V and 3 bases from J; junction bases left unmatched: 7. Per germline, CDR1 SGHTA and CDR2 FQGTGA. This CDR3 has 16 residues. The DNA for the CDR3 is TGTGCCAGCAGCGCGTACAGGGGGCCGGACACCGGGGAGCTGTTTTTT. Residues: CASSAYRGPDTGELFF.

This clonotype showed up just a few times. The rearrangement joins TRBV3-1 to TRBJ2-7; no definite D call. Trimming stripped 0 bases from V and 3 bases from J, with 15 bases between. From germline, CDR1 is LGHDT and CDR2 YNNKEL (reference sequence). CDR3 length equals 16 residues. CDR3 protein: CASSQETRRLSYEQYF. In nucleotides, the CDR3 is TGTGCCAGCAGCCAAGAGACGCGGAGATTAAGCTACGAGCAGTACTTC.

The chain has TRBV24-1 and TRBJ2-5, with a tentative D call TRBD2 (5 bases). There are 15 residues in the CDR3. Trimming cost V 5 bases and J 4 bases, with 16 bases left between them. Germline V CDR1 and CDR2: KGHDR, SFDVKD. CDR3 nucleotide sequence: TGTGCCACCAGTGGTGGACGGGAAGGACTAGAGACCCAGTACTTC. Protein sequence: CATSGGREGLETQYF.

This clonotype was seen a few times. This chain connects TRBV20-1 to TRBJ2-3, with a weak D call TRBD2 (5 bases). CDR3 length equals 15 residues. V lost 3 bases, J lost 0 bases, and 13 bases lay in between. CDR1 is DFQATT and CDR2 is SNEGSKA in the germline V gene (reference sequence). CDR3 sequence (DNA): TGCAGTGCTAGCCGAAAGCGGATTAGCACAGATACGCAGTATTTT. The encoded protein is CSASRKRISTDTQYF.

V and J are TRBV19 and TRBJ2-1, with 9 bases identical to TRBD1. The CDR3 totals 16 residues. V lost 3 bases, J lost 3 bases, and 6 bases stayed unmatched. CDR1 is LNHDA and CDR2 is SQIVND in the germline V gene (reference sequence). The CDR3 DNA is TGTGCCAGTAGTATGAGAGGGACAGGGCTCTACAATGAGCAGTTCTTC. Protein product: CASSMRGTGLYNEQFF.

The V and J genes are TRBV7-2 and TRBJ2-3, with a tentative D call TRBD2 (7 bases). Germline V gene data show CDR1 as SGHTA and CDR2 as FQGNSA. The V gene lost 5 bases and the J gene lost 2 bases, with 14 bases spanning the gap. This CDR3 has 15 residues. The CDR3 here is CASSPGGHHTDTQYF. The DNA of the CDR3 is TGTGCCAGCAGCCCGGGGGGACACCACACAGATACGCAGTATTTT.

This clonotype was counted many times. Here the CDR3 reads CASSSPSRGGDSNQPQHF. CDR3 nucleotides: TGTGCCAGCAGCTCCCCTTCGCGGGGGGGGGATAGCAATCAGCCCCAGCATTTT. This chain links TRBV7-9 with TRBJ1-5; TRBD1 might be the D (5 bases). Germline CDR1 is SEHNR and CDR2 is FQNEAQ (reference sequence). The V end lost 4 bases, the J end lost 0 bases, and 19 bases lay between the germline ends. CDR3 length: 18 amino acids.

The J gene is TRBJ1-1, the V gene TRBV10-2; D gene ambiguous. In germline, CDR1 is WSHSY, CDR2 SAAADI. V dropped 7 bases and J dropped 0 bases, with 9 bases sitting between them. The CDR3 is 13 amino acids. The CDR3 region is CASTSELNTEAFF. CDR3 in DNA: TGCGCCAGCACCTCAGAGTTGAACACTGAAGCTTTCTTT.

This clonotype has a handful of counts. V gene TRBV19 combines with J gene TRBJ2-5; possibly TRBD2 for D (7 bases). Looked up from germline, CDR1 is LNHDA and CDR2 is SQIVND (reference sequence). The germline V and J ends were trimmed by 5 bases and 2 bases, with 15 bases remaining between them. This CDR3 comprises 15 residues. The CDR3 reads CASSRRGGGQETQYF. In DNA form, the CDR3 reads TGTGCCAGTAGTCGGAGGGGGGGAGGGCAAGAGACCCAGTACTTC.